A selection of T cell receptor beta chains follows, all from one sample in a study of T cells after posttransplantation cyclophosphamide. Method: immunoSEQ multiplex PCR; TCRdb's copy keeps in-frame clones and lacks some. This sample has several thousand clones; approximately 80% occur once, and the top ten carry 25% to 30%. The sequenced sample was CD8+ T cells sorted from PBMCs, obtained 1,300 to 1,500 days after allogeneic stem cell transplant with posttransplant cyclophosphamide. Every receptor here comes from a female patient aged 50-59 years who received an allogeneic stem cell transplant from a related donor, was CMV-positive, and had no GVHD. Some T cells may be supplied by the graft donor. The CDR3 runs from the conserved cysteine through the conserved F or W. The order of the fields is V gene, CDR3 length, J gene, CDR3 protein.

TRBV19	18	TRBJ1-5	CASSIEGPDPGRNQPQHF
TRBV4-2	16	TRBJ1-2	CASSPGKTGWPAGYTF
TRBV7-2	19	TRBJ2-5	CASSFPGSGRAFNQETQYF
TRBV6-5	13	TRBJ2-7	CASSYDSSYEQYF
TRBV27	13	TRBJ1-1	CASSYSGGTEAFF
TRBV7-2	19	TRBJ2-3	CASSPESLAGGPYTDTQYF
TRBV29-1	13	TRBJ2-7	CSALKLSSYEQYF
TRBV19	14	TRBJ2-7	CASSPGQVYYEQYF
TRBV6-5	14	TRBJ2-7	CASSWGLETYEQYF
TRBV4-3	20	TRBJ2-1	CASSLLRITGDATIYNEQFF
TRBV27	12	TRBJ2-1	CASSLGANEQFF
TRBV21-1	15	TRBJ2-7	CASSETSGRGDEQYF
TRBV5-5	13	TRBJ2-5	CASSLGDQETQYF
TRBV29-1	13	TRBJ2-2	CSVATAFTGELFF
TRBV9	15	TRBJ1-1	CASSVESLGQSEAFF
TRBV7-9	13	TRBJ2-7	CASSLLETYEQYF
TRBV6-5	16	TRBJ2-3	CASSYSAGTGADTQYF
TRBV7-6	20	TRBJ2-2	CASSLVVGPPTPTNTGELFF
TRBV27	11	TRBJ2-7	CASTSGYEQYF
TRBV19	15	TRBJ2-1	CATYGQGQKYNEQFF
TRBV5-4	12	TRBJ1-1	CASVSGDTEAFF
TRBV29-1	11	TRBJ1-2	CSGHSENGYTF
TRBV6-1	15	TRBJ1-2	CASSLLTGTGYGYTF
TRBV9	13	TRBJ2-7	CASSEGLAYEQYF
TRBV7-6	13	TRBJ1-5	CASSLRSNQPQHF
TRBV6-1	14	TRBJ2-2	CASRQDGSPGELFF
TRBV5-6	15	TRBJ1-3	CASSWGQGEGNTIYF
TRBV14	17	TRBJ2-5	CASSLLAGGHFTETQYF
TRBV7-9	15	TRBJ2-3	CASSQGLAEGDTQYF
TRBV5-5	13	TRBJ2-2	CASITVGTGELFF
TRBV7-3	15	TRBJ2-4	CASSLTGGPGVIQYF
TRBV7-9	14	TRBJ2-7	CASSQWTSGYEQYF
TRBV27	16	TRBJ2-1	CASSYGTSSSYNEQFF
TRBV19	13	TRBJ2-7	CASSIGSAYEQYF
TRBV19	14	TRBJ1-4	CASSPPSTAEKLFF
TRBV10-2	13	TRBJ2-1	CASSGLAGLEQFF
TRBV5-8	16	TRBJ1-4	CASREGTLPFNEKLFF
TRBV7-6	16	TRBJ2-1	CASVSPGTPYYNEQFF
TRBV6-1	13	TRBJ1-1	CASAGLGNTEAFF
TRBV7-9	12	TRBJ2-4	CASSLTGSIQYF
TRBV5-1	16	TRBJ2-1	CASGTKLAGNRDEQFF
TRBV6-5	14	TRBJ1-1	CASGIGQGVTEAFF
TRBV30	12	TRBJ1-5	CAWGRGNQPQHF
TRBV5-4	16	TRBJ2-5	CASSFDKGAGVETQYF
TRBV27	15	TRBJ1-1	CASSLWGGVVAEAFF
TRBV25-1	14	TRBJ2-3	CATGQGTSTDTQYF
TRBV4-1	13	TRBJ1-1	CASSQIDREEAFF
TRBV5-6	13	TRBJ2-7	CASSPGTAYEQYF
TRBV27	13	TRBJ1-2	CASSFPGERGYTF
TRBV14	15	TRBJ2-5	CASSQPTSGKETQYF
TRBV2	18	TRBJ1-1	CATQEPIDRQASWPEAFF
TRBV27	13	TRBJ2-7	CASSNRTALEQYF
TRBV13	14	TRBJ2-3	CASSMGLAGDTQYF
TRBV9	15	TRBJ2-2	CASSSRTGNTGELFF
TRBV27	16	TRBJ2-1	CASSLSPGVGGHEQFF
TRBV11-2	17	TRBJ1-1	CASSLDPRTGLVTEAFF
TRBV27	13	TRBJ1-2	CASSLGQGYGYTF
TRBV7-8	17	TRBJ2-1	CASSPVTGESLYNEQFF
TRBV6-4	15	TRBJ2-1	CASSEGDTTGNEQFF
TRBV27	13	TRBJ2-5	CASTPTGQETQYF